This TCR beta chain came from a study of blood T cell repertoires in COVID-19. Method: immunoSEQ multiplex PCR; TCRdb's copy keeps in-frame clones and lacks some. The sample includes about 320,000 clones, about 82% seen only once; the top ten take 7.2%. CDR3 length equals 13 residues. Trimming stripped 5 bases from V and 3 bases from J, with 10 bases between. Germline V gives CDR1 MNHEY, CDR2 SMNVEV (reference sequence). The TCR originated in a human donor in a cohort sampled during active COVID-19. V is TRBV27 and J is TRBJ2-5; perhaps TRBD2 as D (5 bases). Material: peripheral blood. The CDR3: CASSITRKETQYF. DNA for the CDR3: TGTGCCAGCAGTATCACTAGAAAAGAGACCCAGTACTTC.